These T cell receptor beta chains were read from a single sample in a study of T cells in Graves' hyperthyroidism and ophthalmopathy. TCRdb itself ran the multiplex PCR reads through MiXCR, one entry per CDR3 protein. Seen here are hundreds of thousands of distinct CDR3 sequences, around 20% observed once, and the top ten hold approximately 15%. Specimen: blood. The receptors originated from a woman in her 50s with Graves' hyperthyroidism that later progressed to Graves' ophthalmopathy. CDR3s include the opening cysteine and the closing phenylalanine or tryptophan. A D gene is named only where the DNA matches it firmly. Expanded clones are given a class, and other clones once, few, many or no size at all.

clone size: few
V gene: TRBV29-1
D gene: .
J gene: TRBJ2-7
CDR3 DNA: TGCAGCGTTGGAAGTGGGAACGGGATCGAGCAGTACTTC
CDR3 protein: CSVGSGNGIEQYF

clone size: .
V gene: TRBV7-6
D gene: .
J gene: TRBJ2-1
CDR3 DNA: TGTGCCAGCAGCTTCACGGGCGGTCGTAACAATGAGCAGTTCTTC
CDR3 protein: CASSFTGGRNNEQFF

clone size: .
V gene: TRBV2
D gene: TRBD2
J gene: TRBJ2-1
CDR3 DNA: TGTGCCAGCAGTGAATTAGCGGGGGGACTTGGGAATGAGCAGTTCTTC
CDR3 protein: CASSELAGGLGNEQFF

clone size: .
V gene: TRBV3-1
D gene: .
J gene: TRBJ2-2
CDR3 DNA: TGTGCCAGCAGCCAAGGGGGATTCGGCACCGGGGAGCTGTTTTTT
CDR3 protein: CASSQGGFGTGELFF

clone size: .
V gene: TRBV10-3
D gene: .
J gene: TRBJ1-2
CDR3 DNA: TGTGCCATCAGTGAGCCAGGGCCGATGGCCAATCTCTATGGCTACACCTTC
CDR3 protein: CAISEPGPMANLYGYTF

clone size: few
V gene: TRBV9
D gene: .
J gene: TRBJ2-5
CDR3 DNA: TGTGCCAGCAGCAAGAAGGGGCTGGGGCAAGAGACCCAGTACTTC
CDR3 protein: CASSKKGLGQETQYF

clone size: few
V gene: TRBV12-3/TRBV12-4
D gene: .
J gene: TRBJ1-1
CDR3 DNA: TGTGCCAGCAGTTTTGGGCTAGGGGACACTGAAGCTTTCTTT
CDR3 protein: CASSFGLGDTEAFF

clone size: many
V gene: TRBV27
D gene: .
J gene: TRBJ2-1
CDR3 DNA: TGTGCCAGCAGTCAGGAGCTAGGCTACAATGAGCAGTTCTTC
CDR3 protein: CASSQELGYNEQFF

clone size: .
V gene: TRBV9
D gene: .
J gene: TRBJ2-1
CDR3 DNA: TGTGCCAGCAGCGGCGATTTCCCCTCCTACAATGAGCAGTTCTTC
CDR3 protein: CASSGDFPSYNEQFF

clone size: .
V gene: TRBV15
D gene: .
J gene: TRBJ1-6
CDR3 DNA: TGTGCCACCAGCAGAGATAATCGGGATAATTCACCCCTCCACTTT
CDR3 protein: CATSRDNRDNSPLHF

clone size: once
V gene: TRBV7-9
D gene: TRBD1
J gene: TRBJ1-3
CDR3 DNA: TGTGCCAGCAGCTTAGCCGGGACAGTCAGAAACACCATATATTTT
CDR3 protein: CASSLAGTVRNTIYF

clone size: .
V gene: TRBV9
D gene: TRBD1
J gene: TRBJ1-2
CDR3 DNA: TGTGCCAGCAACCCAGGACAGGGCTCCTATGGCTACACCTTC
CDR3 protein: CASNPGQGSYGYTF

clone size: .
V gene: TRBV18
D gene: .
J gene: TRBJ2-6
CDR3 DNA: TGTGCCAGCTCAGGGGGCGCGGTTGGGGCCAACGTCCTGACTTTC
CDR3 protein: CASSGGAVGANVLTF

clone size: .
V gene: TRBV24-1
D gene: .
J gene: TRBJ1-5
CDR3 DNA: TGTGCCACGAAAATGGGCCCACCCCGAGGTAGCAATCAGCCCCAGCATTTT
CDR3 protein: CATKMGPPRGSNQPQHF

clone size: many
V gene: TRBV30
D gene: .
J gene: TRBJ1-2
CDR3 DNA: TGTGCCTGGAGTGTGAACTCCCGGTGGTATGGCTACACCTTC
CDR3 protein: CAWSVNSRWYGYTF

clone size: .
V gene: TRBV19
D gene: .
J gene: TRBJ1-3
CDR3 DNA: TGTGCCAGTAGTATAACCACAACCAGCTCTGGAAACACCATATATTTT
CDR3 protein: CASSITTTSSGNTIYF

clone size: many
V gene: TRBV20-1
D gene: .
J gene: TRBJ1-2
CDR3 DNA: TGCAGTGCTAGAGATCTCACGGCGGGGAAGGATGGCTACACCTTC
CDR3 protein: CSARDLTAGKDGYTF

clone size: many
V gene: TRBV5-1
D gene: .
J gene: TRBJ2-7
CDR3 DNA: TGCGCCAGCACATCGGTCGGGGTCTCCTACGAGCAGTACTTC
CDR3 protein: CASTSVGVSYEQYF